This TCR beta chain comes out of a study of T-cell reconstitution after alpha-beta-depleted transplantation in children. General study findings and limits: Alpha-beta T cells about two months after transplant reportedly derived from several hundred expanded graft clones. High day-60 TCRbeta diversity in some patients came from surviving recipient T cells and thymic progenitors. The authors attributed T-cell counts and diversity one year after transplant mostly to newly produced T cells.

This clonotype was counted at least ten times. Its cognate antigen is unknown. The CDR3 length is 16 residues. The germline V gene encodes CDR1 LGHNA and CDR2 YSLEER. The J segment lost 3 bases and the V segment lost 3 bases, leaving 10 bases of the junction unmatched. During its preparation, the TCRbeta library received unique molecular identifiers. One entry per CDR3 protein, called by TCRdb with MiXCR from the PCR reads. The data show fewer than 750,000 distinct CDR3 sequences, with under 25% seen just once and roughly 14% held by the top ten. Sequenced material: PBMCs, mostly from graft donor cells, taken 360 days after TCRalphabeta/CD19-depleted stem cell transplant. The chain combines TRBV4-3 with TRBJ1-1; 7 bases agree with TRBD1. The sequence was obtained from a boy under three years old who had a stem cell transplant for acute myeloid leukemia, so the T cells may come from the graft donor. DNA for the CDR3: TGCGCCAGCAGCCATGCCCCAGGGGGGGATTACACTGAAGCTTTCTTT. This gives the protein CASSHAPGGDYTEAFF.